Shown below are 19 T cell receptor beta chains from a single sample sequenced in a study of response to subunit inactivated influenza vaccine. MiXCR, run by TCRdb on the RT-PCR reads, gives a single entry per CDR3 protein. Here the sample spans fewer than 200,000 distinct CDR3 sequences, around 8.8% being singletons. Sequencing used non-naive T cells sorted from PBMCs, obtained on the day of vaccination. The receptors derive from a man in his fifties who received an inactivated influenza vaccine.

This clonotype came up many times. The chain combines TRBV9 with TRBJ2-3; 9 bases line up with TRBD1. V was pared by 0 bases and J by 2 bases, with 4 bases of the junction left unmatched. This CDR3 has 16 amino acids. CDR1 is SGDLS, CDR2 YYNGEE, per germline. The DNA of the CDR3 is TGTGCCAGCAGCGTAGGGACAGGGGTTTCCACAGATACGCAGTATTTT. Residues: CASSVGTGVSTDTQYF.

This clonotype is labeled as medium-sized (0.01 to 0.1%). V usage is TRBV5-1 and J usage is TRBJ1-2; 7 nucleotides agree with TRBD1. Unmatched junction bases numbered 6, after V lost 0 bases and J lost 7 bases. Germline loops: CDR1 SGHRS, CDR2 YFSETQ. This CDR3 comprises 14 residues. This CDR3 is CASSLGATGSGYTF. In nucleotides, the CDR3 is TGCGCCAGCAGCTTGGGGGCGACAGGGTCTGGCTACACCTTC. Using reference TRBV5-1 and TRBJ1-2 for the parts outside the CDR3, the full variable domain is KAGVTQTPRYLIKTRGQQVTLSCSPISGHRSVSWYQQTPGQGLQFLFEYFSETQRNKGNFPGRFSGRQFSNSRSEMNVSTLELGDSALYLCASSLGATGSGYTFGSGTRLTVV.

V and J are TRBV4-3 and TRBJ2-7; 11 nucleotides match TRBD2. This CDR3 has 16 amino acids. Germline CDR1 LGHNA, CDR2 YSLEER. V trimming: 4 bases; J trimming: 6 bases; junction bases outside the gene matches: 11. This CDR3 reads CASSPRWAGTSGEQYF. For the CDR3, the DNA is TGCGCCAGCAGCCCTCGATGGGCCGGGACTAGCGGCGAGCAGTACTTC.

This clonotype was seen more than once but under ten times. The rearrangement links TRBV27 to TRBJ2-1, with D possibly TRBD1 on 6 matching bases. Per the germline V gene, CDR1 is MNHEY and CDR2 is SMNVEV (reference sequence). CDR3 length equals 15 residues. V was clipped by 1 base and J by 7 bases, with 14 bases between them. The DNA for the CDR3 is TGTGCCAGCAGTTTATTCCGGGACACTCGGAATGAGCAGTTCTTC. Encoded protein: CASSLFRDTRNEQFF.

This clonotype has just a few counts. The chain recombines TRBV28 with TRBJ2-7, with 10 bases matching TRBD2. Looked up from germline, CDR1 is MDHEN and CDR2 is SYDVKM. V gave up 7 bases and J gave up 4 bases; unmatched junction bases: 7. This CDR3 region has 14 residues. The CDR3 coding sequence is TGTGCCAGCACAGCGGGAGGGTCCCCTTACGAGCAGTACTTC. Its translation is CASTAGGSPYEQYF.

This clonotype was seen many times. CDR3 in DNA: TGTGCCAGCAGCACAGCGGAAGGTCCGAGCTATGGCTACACCTTC. Its protein product is CASSTAEGPSYGYTF. V is TRBV11-2 and J is TRBJ1-2; D is undetermined. This CDR3 spans 15 amino acids. From germline, CDR1 is SGHAT and CDR2 FQNNGV. Trimming cost V 5 bases and J 4 bases, with 17 bases left between them.

There are many counts of this clonotype. The V and J genes are TRBV5-1 and TRBJ2-1; 12 bases agree with TRBD2. Germline V gene sequence: CDR1 SGHRS, CDR2 YFSETQ. J lost 7 bases, V lost 5 bases, and 25 bases had no gene match. The CDR3 runs to 21 residues. The CDR3 region has the DNA TGCGCCAGCAGGCCTGGAAGGACGGGGGCCTCTAGCGGGAGGGGTAGTAATGAGCAGTTCTTC. Translation gives CASRPGRTGASSGRGSNEQFF.

The rearrangement links TRBV12-3 or TRBV12-4 to TRBJ2-7; 11 bases match TRBD2. Losses at the gene ends were 7 bases for V and 5 bases for J; bases not matched to a gene: 16. CDR3 length: 17 residues. The CDR3 DNA follows: TGTGCCAGCACCAAAGGGCGGGGTCTAGCGGGAGGTAACGAGCAGTACTTC. It encodes CASTKGRGLAGGNEQYF.

This clonotype was observed a few times. This chain links TRBV7-2 with TRBJ2-1, with D unresolved. This CDR3 is built from 12 residues. CDR1 is SGHTA, CDR2 FQGNSA, per germline. Deletions cut 1 base from V and 5 bases from J, with 3 bases between. The CDR3 is CASSLGNNEQFF. CDR3 bases: TGTGCCAGCAGCTTAGGAAACAATGAGCAGTTCTTC.

The chain has TRBV5-6 and TRBJ2-1, with TRBD2 matching 15 bases. The CDR3 has 16 residues. V was pared by 4 bases and J by 7 bases, with 6 bases of the junction left unmatched. Germline V CDR1 and CDR2: SGHDT, YYEEEE. The CDR3 loop reads CASSPSGTSGRNEQFF. The CDR3 region has the DNA TGTGCCAGCAGCCCATCCGGGACTAGCGGGAGGAATGAGCAGTTCTTC.

The chain couples TRBV2 to TRBJ2-2; D is undetermined. The V gene's germline CDR1 is SNHLY and CDR2 FYNNEI. CDR3 length: 12 amino acids. V lost 6 bases and J 7 bases, leaving 9 bases between the germline ends. The CDR3 nucleotides read TGTGCCAGCAGCCAGTATGGCGGGGAGCTGTTTTTT. It is translated as CASSQYGGELFF.

This clonotype has at least ten counts. The V and J genes are TRBV29-1 and TRBJ1-2; unclear D gene. Germline V gene data show CDR1 as SQVTM and CDR2 as ANQGSEA. Trimming cost V 4 bases and J 5 bases, with 5 bases left between them. The CDR3 contains 10 residues. CDR3 residues: CSVAGYGYTF. The CDR3 DNA sequence: TGCAGCGTTGCCGGATATGGCTACACCTTC.

The V gene is TRBV7-9, the J gene TRBJ1-5; unclear D gene. This CDR3 region has 15 residues. V lost 1 base, J lost 4 bases, and 11 bases lay in between. CDR1 SEHNR and CDR2 FQNEAQ come from the germline V gene (reference sequence). CDR3 sequence reads: CASSLGSAVNQPQHF. The DNA for the CDR3 is TGTGCCAGCAGCTTAGGGTCGGCAGTGAATCAGCCCCAGCATTTT.

To note about this clonotype: The junction shows a germline mismatch at one end, possibly a read error. The chain couples TRBV20-1 to TRBJ2-1; 8 nucleotides agree with TRBD2. CDR3 length equals 17 residues. CDR1 and CDR2 from the germline V gene are DFQATT and SNEGSKA (reference sequence). CDR3 bases: TGCTGTGCTAGAGCGGGAGCGAGCTTTAGCTCCTACAATGAGCAGTTCTTC. Protein sequence: CCARAGASFSSYNEQFF.

Many counts were recorded for this clonotype. V usage is TRBV12-3 or TRBV12-4 and J usage is TRBJ2-3, with 7 bases aligning to TRBD2. The V and J ends lost 0 bases and 4 bases, in that order; junction bases with no gene match: 4. This CDR3 is 15 amino acids long. CDR3 protein: CASSLARLAADTQYF. The CDR3 coding sequence is TGTGCCAGCAGTTTAGCTCGACTAGCTGCAGATACGCAGTATTTT.

This clonotype was counted at least ten times. This chain uses TRBV28 with TRBJ1-1; the D gene is possibly TRBD1 (5 bases). The CDR3 spans 12 residues. V was cut by 5 bases and J by 5 bases, with 9 bases left in between. Germline loops: CDR1 MDHEN, CDR2 SYDVKM. CDR3 sequence (DNA): TGTGCCAGCAGTCCCTGGGGGACTGAAGCTTTCTTT. Protein sequence: CASSPWGTEAFF.

The CDR3 nucleotides are TGTGCCAGCAGTTTAGCGCTCTCGAGAGCGGGAGTACACTACAATGAGCAGTTCTTC. This sequence encodes CASSLALSRAGVHYNEQFF. The chain has TRBV12-3 or TRBV12-4 and TRBJ2-1, with 8 nucleotides matching TRBD2. After removal of 0 bases from V and 3 bases from J, the junction contained 13 bases not matched to a gene. CDR3 length: 19 amino acids.

Many counts were recorded for this clonotype. V and J are TRBV6-2 or TRBV6-3 and TRBJ1-5, with D hard to call. This CDR3 contains 13 residues. The germline V gene has CDR1 MNHEY and CDR2 SVGEGT. V was trimmed by 5 bases and J by 0 bases, leaving 5 bases between them. The DNA of the CDR3 is TGTGCCAGCAGTCCTTTTAGCAATCAGCCCCAGCATTTT. Its translation: CASSPFSNQPQHF.

V and J are TRBV9 and TRBJ2-7; D not certain. CDR3 length equals 12 residues. With 4 bases removed from V and 7 bases from J, the gap between germline ends came to 12 bases. CDR1 is SGDLS, CDR2 YYNGEE, per germline. The CDR3 protein is CASSPSTGEQYF. As DNA, the CDR3 is TGTGCCAGCAGCCCCTCGACCGGTGAGCAGTACTTC.